The following is a TCR beta chain sequence with its context. Its antigen is as yet unknown. TCRdb re-called the 5' RACE reads, yielding one record per CDR3 amino acid sequence without DNA. In all, the sample yields about 390,000 distinct CDR3 sequences. This sample was taken from a study of T cells expressing NK-cell markers. Study in general: The TCR beta repertoires originated in sorted CD3+CD56+NKG2C+, CD3+CD56+NKG2C- and CD3+CD56-NKG2C+ T cells. Study conclusions and caveats: The CD3+CD56-NKG2C+ fraction was also led by these clonotypes in a few donors. Dominant NKG2C+ clonotypes accounted for roughly 1.0-8% of CD8+ T cells in roughly 6 donors.

CDR1 is KGHSH, CDR2 LQKENI, per germline. There are 14 residues in the CDR3. The source of this sequence is a woman aged 45-65 years in good health. The material sequenced was blood T cells: a sorted CD56 or NKG2C T cell subset, CD4+ or CD8+ T cells, or bulk PBMC T cells (not recorded which). V is TRBV18 and J is TRBJ2-1. The CDR3 reads CASSPPGPNAEQFF.